The next 3 T cell receptor beta chains were all read from a single sample in a study of cytomegalovirus exposure and HLA in healthy donors. Primers: 60 Vbeta forward and 13 Jbeta reverse. Sequencing used immunoSEQ multiplex PCR; TCRdb keeps in-frame clones, though not all of them. The sample has 100,000 or so clones; around 75% are singletons. Sample: PBMCs. Every receptor here comes from a man aged 30-40 years in good health and CMV-seronegative.

This clone was found a few times. J is TRBJ2-7 and V is TRBV4-3; 7 bases are a match to TRBD1. Germline V gene data show CDR1 as LGHNA and CDR2 as YSLEER. This CDR3 is 14 amino acids long. Trimming at V came to 3 bases and at J to 4 bases, leaving 6 bases not matched to a gene. CDR3 nucleotide sequence: TGCGCCAGCAGCCAGAGGACAGGAGCTTACGAGCAGTACTTC. Encoded protein: CASSQRTGAYEQYF.

This clone has only a few counts. J is TRBJ2-7 and V is TRBV7-8; TRBD1 aligns across 9 bases. CDR1 is SGHVS, CDR2 FQNEAQ, per germline. With V trimmed by 4 bases and J by 2 bases, 3 bases remained unmatched. CDR3 size: 14 residues. Here the CDR3 DNA reads TGTGCCAGCAGCTACGGACAGGGGCCCTACGAGCAGTACTTC. Encoded protein: CASSYGQGPYEQYF. The full variable domain, rest sourced from reference TRBV7-8 and TRBJ2-7, is GAGVSQSPRYKVAKRGQDVALRCDPISGHVSLFWYQQALGQGPEFLTYFQNEAQLDKSGLPSDRFFAERPEGSVSTLKIQRTQQEDSAVYLCASSYGQGPYEQYFGPGTRLTVT.

The J gene is TRBJ2-7, the V gene TRBV28; possibly TRBD2 for D (7 bases). V lost 6 bases to trimming and J lost 1 base, with 28 bases between them. CDR1 is MDHEN and CDR2 is SYDVKM in the germline V gene. The CDR3 is 19 residues long. CDR3 amino acids: CASSLNQGRGIVGSYEQYF. The DNA for the CDR3 is TGTGCCAGCAGCCTTAACCAGGGGAGGGGAATAGTTGGGTCCTACGAGCAGTACTTC.